The following is a TCR beta chain sequence with its context. Its antigen remains unidentified. One entry per CDR3 protein results from TCRdb running MiXCR on the RACE reads. Here the sample spans tens of thousands of distinct CDR3 sequences, over 9.5% being singletons. V was pared by 0 bases and J by 4 bases, with 6 bases of the junction left unmatched. Germline values: CDR1 MRHNA, CDR2 SNTAGT. CDR3 length: 16 amino acids. The data belong to a study of human T cells and chemical hapten exposure. Regarding the study as a whole: The donor cohort had alopecia, so its immune response may not match that of healthy people. PT1 expanded TCR counts correlated positively with patch test score.

Time point specified: patch test 1, 2 weeks after DPC sensitization. The treatment: therapeutic diphenylcyclopropenone sensitization with weekly scalp DPC. Patients had alopecia, were aged 18 to 70, and were not pregnant. The rearrangement uses TRBV6-4 and TRBJ2-7; TRBD2 matches at 10 bases. Source: whole blood, taken in connection with sensitization to the hapten diphenylcyclopropenone (DPC). The clonotype originates from a middle-aged man with alopecia areata. Some clones in this sample may be carry-over from other donors' samples. The CDR3 is CASSDSTSGKRYEQYV. The DNA for the CDR3 is TGTGCCAGCAGTGACTCCACTAGCGGGAAAAGGTACGAGCAGTACGTC.